The 23 T cell receptor beta chains listed next were all sequenced from one sample in a study of blood T cell repertoires in COVID-19. Only in-frame clones appear in the TCRdb table, and some are missing; sequencing was by immunoSEQ multiplex PCR. The sample records 170,000 or so clones, 85% to 90% being singletons. Sequencing used peripheral blood. These receptors were taken from a man between 35 and 55 years old with active or convalescent COVID-19.

V is TRBV2 and J is TRBJ2-6, with D possibly matching TRBD1 (5 bases). V was cut by 4 bases and J by 0 bases, with 16 bases left in between. This CDR3 has 18 residues. Germline V lookup: CDR1 SNHLY, CDR2 FYNNEI. CDR3 protein: CASSGSGIGLSGANVLTF. The CDR3, as DNA: TGTGCCAGCAGTGGGTCAGGGATAGGGCTCTCTGGGGCCAACGTCCTGACTTTC. The entire variable domain, with the rest obtained from reference TRBV2 and TRBJ2-6, is as follows: EPEVTQTPSHQVTQMGQEVILRCVPISNHLYFYWYRQILGQKVEFLVSFYNNEISEKSEIFDDQFSVERPDGSNFTLKIRSTKLEDSAMYFCASSGSGIGLSGANVLTFGAGSRLTVL.

This chain links TRBV14 with TRBJ2-3; TRBD1 agrees at 10 bases. The V gene end was trimmed by 4 bases and the J gene end by 0 bases; junction bases not matched to a gene: 4. The CDR3 is made up of 16 amino acids. The germline CDR1 and CDR2 sequences are SGHDN and FVKESK. The CDR3 spells CASSRTGGSSTDTQYF. The DNA of the CDR3 is TGTGCCAGCAGCCGGACAGGGGGGTCTAGCACAGATACGCAGTATTTT.

The count of this clone is one. This chain joins TRBV7-9 and TRBJ1-1, with D possibly being TRBD1 (6 bases). Looked up from germline, CDR1 is SEHNR and CDR2 is FQNEAQ (reference sequence). The V end lost 1 base, the J end lost 6 bases, and 9 bases lay between the germline ends. The CDR3 loop spans 13 amino acids. CDR3 coding DNA: TGTGCCAGCAGCTTAGAAGGGGGGGCTGAAGCTTTCTTT. It is translated as CASSLEGGAEAFF.

The chain combines TRBV6-1 with TRBJ2-2; 8 bases are shared with TRBD1. The CDR3 loop spans 16 amino acids. Germline CDR1 is MNHNS and CDR2 is SASEGT. V shed 2 bases, J shed 7 bases, and the junction held 9 bases outside the gene matches. CDR3 in amino acids: CASSEMIRGQSGELFF. The CDR3 nucleotides are TGTGCCAGCAGTGAAATGATCAGGGGGCAAAGCGGGGAGCTGTTTTTT.

The CDR3 bases are TGTGCCAGCTCTTTCGGGACAGGGGCTAATGAAAAACTGTTTTTT. Amino acids: CASSFGTGANEKLFF. J is TRBJ1-4 and V is TRBV18; 10 bases line up with TRBD1. J was trimmed by 3 bases and V by 6 bases; bases with no gene match: 4. CDR1 KGHSH and CDR2 LQKENI come from the germline V gene. The CDR3 sequence is 15 residues long.

The V call is TRBV5-6, the J call TRBJ1-3; the match to TRBD1 covers 7 bases. The CDR3 sequence is 18 residues long. The J segment lost 1 base and the V segment lost 2 bases, leaving 12 bases of the junction unmatched. Germline V gives CDR1 SGHDT, CDR2 YYEEEE. CDR3 region: CASSFRGPGGRSGNTIYF. The CDR3 DNA follows: TGTGCCAGCAGCTTTCGCGGTCCAGGGGGGAGATCTGGAAACACCATATATTTT.

J is TRBJ1-5 and V is TRBV10-1, with D unresolved. The CDR3 length is 15 residues. CDR1 and CDR2 (germline): WNHNN, SYGVQD (reference sequence). Trimming left V 5 bases short and J 2 bases short, with 13 bases between. In DNA, the CDR3 is TGCGCCAGCAGTTTCGAGGTTTGGGGCAATCAGCCCCAGCATTTT. Its translation: CASSFEVWGNQPQHF.

The chain is built from TRBV10-3 and TRBJ1-3; no definite D call. The length of the CDR3 is 15 residues. The V and J ends lost 2 bases and 0 bases respectively, with 8 bases between them. From germline, CDR1 is ENHRY and CDR2 SYGVKD. The CDR3 DNA is TGTGCCATCAGTGAGCCAGTTCCCTCTGGAAACACCATATATTTT. It encodes CAISEPVPSGNTIYF.

Only one count was recorded for this clone. This rearrangement joins TRBV28 to TRBJ2-5, with D unresolved. There are 15 residues in the CDR3. In germline, CDR1 is MDHEN, CDR2 SYDVKM. Between the trimmed V and J ends, which lost 3 bases and 2 bases, there was a span of 13 bases. The CDR3 sequence: CASSLLGLSQETQYF. CDR3 DNA sequence: TGTGCCAGCAGTTTGCTTGGGCTATCTCAAGAGACCCAGTACTTC.

This clone has more than one count but fewer than ten. The chain carries TRBV3-1 (or the pseudogene TRBV3-2) and TRBJ1-4; possibly TRBD1 for D (5 bases). Trimming pared 2 bases from V and 3 bases from J, leaving 16 bases between. The CDR3 loop spans 17 amino acids. Germline V lookup: CDR1 LGHDT, CDR2 YNNKEL (reference sequence). The CDR3 bases are TGTGCCAGCAGCCAACCCCTCTGGGGGGGTTCTAATGAAAAACTGTTTTTT. Translated, it gives CASSQPLWGGSNEKLFF.

This clone has a single count. The chain has TRBV7-2 and TRBJ1-2, with D uncertain. Germline CDR1 reads SGHTA; CDR2 reads FQGNSA. V was shortened by 4 bases and J by 3 bases, with 15 bases between the two germline ends. The length of the CDR3 is 15 residues. The CDR3 region has the DNA TGTGCCAGCAGCTCCCGACCCGGCGGGTACTATGGCTACACCTTC. The encoded protein is CASSSRPGGYYGYTF.

This chain connects TRBV18 to TRBJ1-1; 7 bases are shared with TRBD1. This CDR3 has 16 amino acids. Per germline, CDR1 KGHSH and CDR2 LQKENI. V shed 5 bases, J shed 0 bases, and the junction held 9 bases outside the gene matches. CDR3 in DNA: TGTGCCAGCTCAACCCGGGACAGACCCATGAACACTGAAGCTTTCTTT. This sequence encodes CASSTRDRPMNTEAFF.

CDR3 nucleotides: TGTGCCAGCAGCTTATATTTGAGTAGCGGGAACAATGAGCAGTTCTTC. Its protein is CASSLYLSSGNNEQFF. The J gene is TRBJ2-1, the V gene TRBV11-2, with 8 bases identical to TRBD2. After removal of 2 bases from V and 5 bases from J, the junction contained 8 bases not matched to a gene. This CDR3 is built from 16 residues. The germline CDR1 and CDR2 sequences are SGHAT and FQNNGV.

This clone occurred a few times. The chain is built from TRBV11-2 and TRBJ2-5; 7 nucleotides line up with TRBD2. This CDR3 region has 16 residues. Trimming took 0 bases from V and 7 from J; bases not matched to a gene: 11. Germline-derived CDR1 and CDR2 are SGHAT and FQNNGV. The CDR3 loop reads CASSLDRSGAPGTQYF. The CDR3 DNA reads as TGTGCCAGCAGCTTAGATCGAAGCGGGGCCCCGGGGACCCAGTACTTC. Full variable domain (rest looked up from reference TRBV11-2 and TRBJ2-5): EAGVAQSPRYKIIEKRQSVAFWCNPISGHATLYWYQQILGQGPKLLIQFQNNGVVDDSQLPKDRFSAERLKGVDSTLKIQPAKLEDSAVYLCASSLDRSGAPGTQYFGPGTRLLVL.

Only one count was recorded for this clone. The V and J genes are TRBV9 and TRBJ2-6; 10 nucleotides align to TRBD1. V shed 3 bases and J 0 bases; nucleotides not matched to a gene: 6. Germline V gene lookup returns CDR1 SGDLS and CDR2 YYNGEE. This CDR3 region has 18 residues. CDR3 region: CASSARQGAGSGANVLTF. The CDR3 region has the DNA TGTGCCAGCAGCGCTCGACAGGGGGCGGGCTCTGGGGCCAACGTCCTGACTTTC. The whole variable domain, filled in from reference TRBV9 and TRBJ2-6, reads DSGVTQTPKHLITATGQRVTLRCSPRSGDLSVYWYQQSLDQGLQFLIQYYNGEERAKGNILERFSAQQFPDLHSELNLSSLELGDSALYFCASSARQGAGSGANVLTFGAGSRLTVL.

The genes are TRBV6-2 or TRBV6-3 and TRBJ2-3; 8 bases are shared with TRBD1. V was pared by 4 bases and J by 1 base, with 4 bases of the junction left unmatched. Germline V lookup: CDR1 MNHEY, CDR2 SVGEGT. CDR3 length equals 15 residues. The CDR3: CASSSQGARTDTQYF. CDR3 nucleotides: TGTGCCAGCAGTTCCCAGGGGGCGCGCACAGATACGCAGTATTTT.

The chain uses TRBV7-2 and TRBJ2-3; 7 bases align to TRBD2. The germline V gene has CDR1 SGHTA and CDR2 FQGNSA. CDR3 size: 15 residues. J lost 2 bases, V lost 5 bases, and 7 bases had no gene match. Here the CDR3 DNA reads TGTGCCAGCAGCCTCCCTAGCGGTTTCACAGATACGCAGTATTTT. Protein product: CASSLPSGFTDTQYF.

The chain uses TRBV19 and TRBJ2-5; 9 bases map to TRBD2. Trimming at V came to 1 base and at J to 1 base, leaving 4 bases not matched to a gene. CDR1 is LNHDA and CDR2 is SQIVND in the germline V gene (reference sequence). The length of the CDR3 is 16 residues. CDR3 nucleotide sequence: TGTGCCAGTAGTATAGCCCAGACTAGCGGCCAAGAGACCCAGTACTTC. Translated, it gives CASSIAQTSGQETQYF.

The rearrangement uses TRBV6-5 and TRBJ1-5; D unclear. V lost 11 bases and J lost 2, with 13 bases in between. The CDR3 totals 13 residues. The V gene's germline CDR1 is MNHEY and CDR2 SVGAGI. The CDR3 sequence: CACLGGGNQPQHF. In DNA, the CDR3 is TGTGCCTGTCTGGGAGGAGGCAATCAGCCCCAGCATTTT.

This clone was detected only once. The genes are TRBV28 and TRBJ2-4; D gene uncertain. Germline V CDR1 and CDR2: MDHEN, SYDVKM. The V and J ends lost 3 bases and 6 bases respectively, with 12 bases between them. The length of the CDR3 is 14 residues. CDR3 loop: CASSFSNNINIQYF. In DNA, the CDR3 is TGTGCCAGCAGTTTCAGTAATAACATAAACATTCAGTACTTC.

This rearrangement joins TRBV5-1 to TRBJ2-3, with D uncertain. The CDR3 is 13 amino acids. Looked up from germline, CDR1 is SGHRS and CDR2 is YFSETQ. V was clipped by 1 base and J by 6 bases, with 9 bases between them. CDR3 protein: CASSLLGQDTQYF. CDR3 coding DNA: TGCGCCAGCAGCTTGCTAGGCCAGGATACGCAGTATTTT.

This sequence joins TRBV9 and TRBJ1-2; tentative D call: TRBD1 (6 bases). Per germline, CDR1 SGDLS and CDR2 YYNGEE. V lost 3 bases, J lost 2 bases, and 29 bases lay in between. CDR3 length: 20 amino acids. The CDR3 sequence is CASSAYPVALAGGQNYGYTF. The CDR3 bases are TGTGCCAGCAGCGCCTACCCCGTAGCTCTGGCGGGTGGACAGAACTATGGCTACACCTTC.

This chain connects TRBV11-3 to TRBJ1-6, with D hard to call. CDR1 is SGHNT and CDR2 is YENEEA in the germline V gene. CDR3 size: 13 residues. V lost 6 bases and J lost 5, with 8 bases in between. CDR3 amino acids: CASRRQDNSPLHF. Written as DNA, the CDR3 is TGTGCCAGCAGACGGCAGGATAATTCACCCCTCCACTTT.